A selection of T cell receptor beta chains follows, all from one sample in a study of blood T cell repertoires in COVID-19. Only in-frame clones appear in the TCRdb table, and some are missing; sequencing was by immunoSEQ multiplex PCR. There are some 100,000 clones in the sample; 70% to 90% occur only once, and 10% to 15% lies in the top ten. Sequencing used peripheral blood. These receptors came from a middle-aged man with active or convalescent COVID-19. Each CDR3 is given with its conserved first and last residue. The D gene is left open where the match is weak. Clone size is shown for a subset of rows, as once, few, many or a class of expanded clone.

CDR3 DNA | CDR3 protein | D gene | J gene | clone size | V gene
TGTGCCAGTAGTATCCCGGGACAGGGTCAGCGAGAGCAGTTCTTC | CASSIPGQGQREQFF | TRBD1 | TRBJ2-1 | - | TRBV19
TGTGCCAGCAGCCGGGGACAAACAGATACGCAGTATTTT | CASSRGQTDTQYF | - | TRBJ2-3 | - | TRBV3-1/TRBV3-2
TGCAGCGTTGAATCCCTAGCGGACGCGAGACAGTTCTTC | CSVESLADARQFF | TRBD2 | TRBJ2-1 | - | TRBV29-1
TGTGCCAGCAGCCCGCGGGGGGCAGCGAACGAGCAGTACTTC | CASSPRGAANEQYF | TRBD2 | TRBJ2-7 | - | TRBV4-2
TGTGCCAGCAGTCAGAAACGTCGATACGCTAATGAGCAGTTCTTC | CASSQKRRYANEQFF | - | TRBJ2-1 | - | TRBV5-8
TGTGCCAGCAGACCCCAGGGGGCGCTGAATGAGCAGTTCTTC | CASRPQGALNEQFF | TRBD1 | TRBJ2-1 | once | TRBV27
TGTGCTAGTGGTCCGAACCTAGGGTCGGCTAGCGGGAGAAAGGACAATGAGCAGTTCTTC | CASGPNLGSASGRKDNEQFF | TRBD2 | TRBJ2-1 | - | TRBV12-5
TGTGCCAGCAGTTTCCCTACGGGCAGGGGGCGTACTGAAGCTTTCTTT | CASSFPTGRGRTEAFF | TRBD1 | TRBJ1-1 | - | TRBV6-5
TGTGCCTGGAAAACCCAGGGGAACCTATATGGCTACACCTTC | CAWKTQGNLYGYTF | - | TRBJ1-2 | - | TRBV30
TGTGCCTGGAGTAAGCCGAACACTGAAGCTTTCTTT | CAWSKPNTEAFF | - | TRBJ1-1 | - | TRBV30
TGTGCCACCTCTTACGGGGTGCACACCGGGGAGCTGTTTTTT | CATSYGVHTGELFF | - | TRBJ2-2 | - | TRBV24-1